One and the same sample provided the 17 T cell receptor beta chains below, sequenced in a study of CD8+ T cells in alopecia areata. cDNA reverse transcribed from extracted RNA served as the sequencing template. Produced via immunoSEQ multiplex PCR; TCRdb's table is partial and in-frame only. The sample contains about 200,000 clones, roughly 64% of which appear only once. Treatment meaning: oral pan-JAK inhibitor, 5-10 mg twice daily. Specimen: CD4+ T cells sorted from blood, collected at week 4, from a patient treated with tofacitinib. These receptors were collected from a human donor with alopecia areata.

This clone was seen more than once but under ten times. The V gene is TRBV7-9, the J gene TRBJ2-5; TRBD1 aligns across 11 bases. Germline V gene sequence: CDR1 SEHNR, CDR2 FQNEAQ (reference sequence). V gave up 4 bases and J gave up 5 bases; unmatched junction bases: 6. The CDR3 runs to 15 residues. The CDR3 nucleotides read TGTGCCAGCAGCTCCTGGACAGGGGGCGGTGAGACCCAGTACTTC. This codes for CASSSWTGGGETQYF.

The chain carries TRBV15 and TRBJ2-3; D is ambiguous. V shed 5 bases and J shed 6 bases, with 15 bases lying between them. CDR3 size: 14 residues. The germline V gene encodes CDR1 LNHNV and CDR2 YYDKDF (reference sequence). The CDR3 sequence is CATSFAPGPDTQYF. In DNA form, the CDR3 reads TGTGCCACCAGCTTCGCCCCCGGACCCGATACGCAGTATTTT.

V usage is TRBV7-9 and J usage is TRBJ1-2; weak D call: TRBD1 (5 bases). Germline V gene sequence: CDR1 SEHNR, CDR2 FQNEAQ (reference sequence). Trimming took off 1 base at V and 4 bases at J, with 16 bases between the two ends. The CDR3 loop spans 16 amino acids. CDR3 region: CASSLDWSEGTYGYTF. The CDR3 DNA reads TGTGCCAGCAGCTTAGATTGGTCGGAGGGGACCTATGGCTACACCTTC.

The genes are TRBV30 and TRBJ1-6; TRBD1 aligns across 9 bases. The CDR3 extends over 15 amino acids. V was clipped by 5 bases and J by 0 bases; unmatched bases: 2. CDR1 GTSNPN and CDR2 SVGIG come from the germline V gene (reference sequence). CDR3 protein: CAWGTGSSYNSPLHF. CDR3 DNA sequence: TGTGCCTGGGGGACAGGGAGCTCCTATAATTCACCCCTCCACTTT. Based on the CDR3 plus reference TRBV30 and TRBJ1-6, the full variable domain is SQTIHQWPATLVQPVGSPLSLECTVEGTSNPNLYWYRQAAGRGLQLLFYSVGIGQISSEVPQNLSASRPQDRQFILSSKKLLLSDSGFYLCAWGTGSSYNSPLHFGNGTRLTVT.

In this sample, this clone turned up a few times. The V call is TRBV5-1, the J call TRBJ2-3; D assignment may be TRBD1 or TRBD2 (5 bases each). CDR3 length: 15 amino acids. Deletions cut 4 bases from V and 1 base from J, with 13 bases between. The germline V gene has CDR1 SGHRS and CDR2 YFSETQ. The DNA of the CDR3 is TGCGCCAGCAGCCCTGGGGGAGCGGGCACAGATACGCAGTATTTT. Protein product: CASSPGGAGTDTQYF. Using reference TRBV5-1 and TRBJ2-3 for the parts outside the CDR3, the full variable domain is KAGVTQTPRYLIKTRGQQVTLSCSPISGHRSVSWYQQTPGQGLQFLFEYFSETQRNKGNFPGRFSGRQFSNSRSEMNVSTLELGDSALYLCASSPGGAGTDTQYFGPGTRLTVL.

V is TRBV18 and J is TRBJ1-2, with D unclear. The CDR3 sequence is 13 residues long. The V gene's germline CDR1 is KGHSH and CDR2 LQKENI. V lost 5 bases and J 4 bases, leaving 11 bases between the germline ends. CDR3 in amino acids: CASSSSNTYGYTF. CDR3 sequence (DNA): TGTGCCAGCTCATCCTCTAACACCTATGGCTACACCTTC.

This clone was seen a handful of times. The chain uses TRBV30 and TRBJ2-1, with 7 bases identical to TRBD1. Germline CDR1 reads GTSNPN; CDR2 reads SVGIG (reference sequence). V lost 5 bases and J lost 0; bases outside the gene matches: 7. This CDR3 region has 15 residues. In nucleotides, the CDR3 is TGTGCCTGGGCTGGACAGGACAGCTCCTACAATGAGCAGTTCTTC. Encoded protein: CAWAGQDSSYNEQFF.

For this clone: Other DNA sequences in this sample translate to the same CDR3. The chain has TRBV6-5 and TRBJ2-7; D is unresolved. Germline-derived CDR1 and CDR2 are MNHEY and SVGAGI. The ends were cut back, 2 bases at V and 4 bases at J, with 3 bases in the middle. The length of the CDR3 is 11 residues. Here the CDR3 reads CASSYLYEQYF. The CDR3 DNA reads TGTGCCAGCAGTTACCTGTACGAGCAGTACTTC.

Written as DNA, the CDR3 is TGTGCCTGGAGTGCCTTGGGGCTAGCGGGGGGCGAGCAGTTCTTC. Its translation: CAWSALGLAGGEQFF. The V gene is TRBV30, the J gene TRBJ2-1, with TRBD2 matching over 11 bases. The CDR3 is 15 amino acids. In germline, CDR1 is GTSNPN, CDR2 SVGIG (reference sequence). J lost 10 bases, V lost 1 base, and 9 bases had no gene match.

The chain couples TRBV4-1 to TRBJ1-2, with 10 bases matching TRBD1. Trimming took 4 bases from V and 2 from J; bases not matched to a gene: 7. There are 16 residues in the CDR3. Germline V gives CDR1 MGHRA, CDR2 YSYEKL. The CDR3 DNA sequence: TGCGCCAGCAGCCCTCAGCCGGGACAGGGGAACTATGGCTACACCTTC. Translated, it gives CASSPQPGQGNYGYTF.

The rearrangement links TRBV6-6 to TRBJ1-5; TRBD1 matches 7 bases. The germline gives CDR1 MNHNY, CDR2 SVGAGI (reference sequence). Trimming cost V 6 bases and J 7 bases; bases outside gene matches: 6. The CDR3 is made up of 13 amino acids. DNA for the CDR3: TGTGCCAGCAGCCAGGGGGTCGGGCAGCCCCAGCATTTT. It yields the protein CASSQGVGQPQHF.

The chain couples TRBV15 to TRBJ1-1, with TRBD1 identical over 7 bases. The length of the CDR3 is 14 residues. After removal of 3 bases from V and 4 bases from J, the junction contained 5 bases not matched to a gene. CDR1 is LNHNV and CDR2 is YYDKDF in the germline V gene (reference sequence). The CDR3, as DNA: TGTGCCACCAGCAGCCCGGGACAGAGCACTGAAGCTTTCTTT. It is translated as CATSSPGQSTEAFF.

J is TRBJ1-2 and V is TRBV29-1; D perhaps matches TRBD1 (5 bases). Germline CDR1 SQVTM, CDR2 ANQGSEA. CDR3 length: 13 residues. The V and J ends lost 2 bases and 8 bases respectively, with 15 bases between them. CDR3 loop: CSVERADGGGYTF. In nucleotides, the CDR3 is TGCAGCGTTGAACGGGCGGATGGGGGGGGCTACACCTTC. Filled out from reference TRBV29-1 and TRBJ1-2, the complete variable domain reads SAVISQKPSRDICQRGTSLTIQCQVDSQVTMMFWYRQQPGQSLTLIATANQGSEATYESGFVIDKFPISRPNLTFSTLTVSNMSPEDSSIYLCSVERADGGGYTFGSGTRLTVV.

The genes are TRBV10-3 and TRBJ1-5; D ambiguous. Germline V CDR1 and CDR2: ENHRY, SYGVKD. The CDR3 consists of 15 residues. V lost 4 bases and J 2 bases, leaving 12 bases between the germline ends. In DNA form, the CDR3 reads TGTGCCATCAGTGCTGGGATATTCGGCAATCAGCCCCAGCATTTT. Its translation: CAISAGIFGNQPQHF.

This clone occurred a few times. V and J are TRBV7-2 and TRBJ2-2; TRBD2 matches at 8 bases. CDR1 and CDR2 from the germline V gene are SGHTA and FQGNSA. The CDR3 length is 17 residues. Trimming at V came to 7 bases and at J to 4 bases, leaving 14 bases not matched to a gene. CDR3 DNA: TGTGCCAGCATCACCTCGGGGCGGGGGGTACCCACCGGGGAGCTGTTTTTT. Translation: CASITSGRGVPTGELFF.

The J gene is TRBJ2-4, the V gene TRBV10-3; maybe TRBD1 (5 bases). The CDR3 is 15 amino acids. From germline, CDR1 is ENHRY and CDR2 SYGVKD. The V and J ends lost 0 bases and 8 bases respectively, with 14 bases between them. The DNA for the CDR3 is TGTGCCATCAGTGAGTCGGTGGGGAAAGGGGACATTCAGTACTTC. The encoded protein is CAISESVGKGDIQYF.

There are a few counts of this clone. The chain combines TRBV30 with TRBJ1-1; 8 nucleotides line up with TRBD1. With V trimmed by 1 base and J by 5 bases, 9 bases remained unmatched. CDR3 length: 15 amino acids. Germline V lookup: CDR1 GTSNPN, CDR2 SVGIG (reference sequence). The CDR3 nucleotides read TGTGCCTGGAGTGAATTAACAGGGGGAAGGACTGAAGCTTTCTTT. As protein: CAWSELTGGRTEAFF. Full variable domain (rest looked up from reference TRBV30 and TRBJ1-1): SQTIHQWPATLVQPVGSPLSLECTVEGTSNPNLYWYRQAAGRGLQLLFYSVGIGQISSEVPQNLSASRPQDRQFILSSKKLLLSDSGFYLCAWSELTGGRTEAFFGQGTRLTVV.